The 26 T cell receptor beta chains in this list originate from one sample, sequenced in a study of T cells in localized non-small cell lung cancer. The protocol was immunoSEQ multiplex PCR, while the TCRdb copy is restricted to in-frame clones and leaves out a portion. This table holds approximately 47,000 clones, around 83% found once. The material sequenced was PBMCs, taken before any cancer treatment. These receptors were taken from a man between 40 and 75 years old with stage II lung adenocarcinoma.

The CDR3 protein is CASSWGGLYNEQFF. The CDR3 DNA is TGTGCCAGCAGTTGGGGGGGGTTATACAATGAGCAGTTCTTC. The gene calls are TRBV6-6 and TRBJ2-1, with 7 bases identical to TRBD2. V lost 4 bases and J lost 4; bases outside the gene matches: 4. The CDR3 totals 14 residues. Germline assignment: CDR1 MNHNY and CDR2 SVGAGI (reference sequence).

Only a few counts were recorded for this clone. The rearrangement joins TRBV5-1 to TRBJ2-3; tentative D call: TRBD1 (7 bases). Germline CDR1 SGHRS, CDR2 YFSETQ. V lost 6 bases and J 5 bases, leaving 16 bases between the germline ends. The CDR3 totals 14 residues. This CDR3 reads CASIQGGLGDTQYF. As DNA, the CDR3 is TGCGCCAGCATCCAGGGGGGCCTGGGAGATACGCAGTATTTT.

J is TRBJ2-3 and V is TRBV7-2, with 9 bases lining up with TRBD2. CDR3 length equals 19 residues. The germline CDR1 and CDR2 sequences are SGHTA and FQGNSA. The trim removed 0 bases at V and 5 bases at J, leaving 15 bases unmatched. CDR3 protein: CASSLAHRRQRGAIDTQYF. CDR3 DNA sequence: TGTGCCAGCAGCTTAGCCCACAGGCGGCAGCGGGGGGCTATAGATACGCAGTATTTT.

This chain uses TRBV29-1 with TRBJ2-7; TRBD1 is a possible D gene (6 bases). V was shortened by 0 bases and J by 3 bases, with 21 bases between the two germline ends. In germline, CDR1 is SQVTM, CDR2 ANQGSEA. This CDR3 has 17 amino acids. In DNA form, the CDR3 reads TGCAGCGTTGAAGATCGAACTAGGGGGTCGAGATACTACGAGCAGTACTTC. Encoded protein: CSVEDRTRGSRYYEQYF.

The chain uses TRBV28 and TRBJ2-3; the D gene is possibly TRBD2 (5 bases). The CDR3 is 18 residues long. CDR1 is MDHEN, CDR2 SYDVKM, per germline. V was pared by 6 bases and J by 8 bases, with 30 bases between. In DNA form, the CDR3 reads TGTGCCAGCAGCTTTCCATCGGGGATGAGAGGGCACACTGGTACGCAGTATTTT. Its translation is CASSFPSGMRGHTGTQYF.

The gene calls are TRBV4-1 and TRBJ1-6; 8 bases are a match to TRBD1. This CDR3 contains 17 residues. CDR1 MGHRA and CDR2 YSYEKL come from the germline V gene. J gave up 9 bases and V 4 bases, and 14 bases lay outside the gene matches. CDR3 in amino acids: CASSLMGSGTGGSPLHF. CDR3 nucleotides: TGCGCCAGCAGCCTAATGGGCAGCGGGACAGGAGGTTCACCCCTCCACTTT.

This clone showed up just once. The rearrangement uses TRBV7-8 and TRBJ1-1; 10 bases fit TRBD1. The CDR3 is made up of 17 amino acids. In germline, CDR1 is SGHVS, CDR2 FQNEAQ. The V gene end was trimmed by 5 bases and the J gene end by 0 bases; junction bases not matched to a gene: 9. CDR3 coding DNA: TGTGCCAGCAGCCCTACCAGGGACAGGGGAGTGAACACTGAAGCTTTCTTT. This encodes CASSPTRDRGVNTEAFF.

This chain joins TRBV25-1 and TRBJ2-1; 7 bases fit TRBD1. The CDR3 is made up of 13 amino acids. Germline CDR1 MGHDK, CDR2 SYGVNS. Germline trimming cut 11 bases from V and 2 bases from J; bases unmatched to any gene: 6. Here the CDR3 reads CAVGTDTYNEQFF. CDR3 sequence (DNA): TGTGCCGTAGGGACAGACACCTACAATGAGCAGTTCTTC.

The chain joins TRBV10-3 to TRBJ1-1, with no clear D. The V gene's germline CDR1 is ENHRY and CDR2 SYGVKD. The CDR3 loop spans 15 amino acids. V lost 3 bases to trimming and J lost 3 bases, with 14 bases between them. The CDR3 is CAISEPGGGDTEAFF. As DNA, the CDR3 is TGTGCCATCAGTGAACCCGGAGGTGGGGACACTGAAGCTTTCTTT.

This chain joins TRBV7-6 and TRBJ2-1, with 9 bases aligning to TRBD2. Trimming cost V 1 base and J 9 bases; bases outside gene matches: 10. From germline, CDR1 is SGHVS and CDR2 FNYEAQ. This CDR3 has 16 residues. CDR3 sequence (DNA): TGTGCCAGCAGCTTAGGGATAGCGGGGGACTCGATTGAGCAGTTCTTC. The encoded protein is CASSLGIAGDSIEQFF.

This clone has just one count. This chain connects TRBV9 to TRBJ2-1, with 7 bases matching TRBD2. The V and J ends lost 0 bases and 6 bases, in that order; junction bases with no gene match: 6. This CDR3 has 15 residues. Looked up from germline, CDR1 is SGDLS and CDR2 is YYNGEE. CDR3 nucleotides: TGTGCCAGCAGCGTAGTGGGGGGGATCGGCAATGAGCAGTTCTTC. Protein product: CASSVVGGIGNEQFF.

The chain employs TRBV21-1 and TRBJ2-1. TRBV21-1 is annotated as a pseudogene. The CDR3 spans 14 residues. CDR3 coding DNA: TGTGCCAGCAGCAAAGTGAACGGCCACAATGAGCAGTTCTTC. This sequence encodes CASSKVNGHNEQFF.

The chain links TRBV12-2 to TRBJ1-1. TRBV12-2 is deemed a pseudogene. The CDR3 has 17 residues. DNA for the CDR3: TGTGCAAGTCGCTTACGTGGGGTTTGGGGTTTGAACACTGAAGCTTTCTTT. Encoded protein: CASRLRGVWGLNTEAFF.

The chain joins TRBV15 to TRBJ1-2, with D possibly TRBD1 on 6 matching bases. Trimming cost V 1 base and J 8 bases, with 14 bases left between them. Per germline, CDR1 LNHNV and CDR2 YYDKDF (reference sequence). There are 14 residues in the CDR3. The CDR3 DNA reads TGTGCCACCAGCAGAGTGGGAGACAGGCCGGGCTACACCTTC. Its translation is CATSRVGDRPGYTF. The complete variable domain, with remaining parts taken from reference TRBV15 and TRBJ1-2, reads DAMVIQNPRYQVTQFGKPVTLSCSQTLNHNVMYWYQQKSSQAPKLLFHYYDKDFNNEADTPDNFQSRRPNTSFCFLDIRSPGLGDTAMYLCATSRVGDRPGYTFGSGTRLTVV.

The V gene is TRBV18, the J gene TRBJ1-5; 10 bases map to TRBD1. The CDR3 runs to 15 residues. The J segment lost 6 bases and the V segment lost 2 bases, leaving 4 bases of the junction unmatched. Germline V gene sequence: CDR1 KGHSH, CDR2 LQKENI. Here the CDR3 reads CASSPETGGVQPQHF. In nucleotides, the CDR3 is TGTGCCAGCTCACCAGAGACAGGGGGCGTTCAGCCCCAGCATTTT.

The CDR3 nucleotides read TGCAGCGTTTCGACACGGGAGAACTATGGCTACACCTTC. Translating gives CSVSTRENYGYTF. This chain links TRBV29-1 with TRBJ1-2; the D is unclear. CDR1 is SQVTM and CDR2 is ANQGSEA in the germline V gene. The length of the CDR3 is 13 residues. V was pared by 5 bases and J by 2 bases, with 12 bases between.

The chain joins TRBV7-3 to TRBJ2-1, with D possibly TRBD2 on 5 matching bases. V was shortened by 2 bases and J by 3 bases, with 11 bases between the two germline ends. Germline V CDR1 and CDR2: SGHTA, FQGTGA. This CDR3 contains 15 residues. CDR3 in amino acids: CASSLSGNNYNEQFF. The CDR3, as DNA: TGTGCCAGCAGCTTATCCGGGAACAACTACAATGAGCAGTTCTTC. Variable domain in full (rest from reference TRBV7-3 and TRBJ2-1): GAGVSQTPSNKVTEKGKYVELRCDPISGHTALYWYRQSLGQGPEFLIYFQGTGAADDSGLPNDRFFAVRPEGSVSTLKIQRTERGDSAVYLCASSLSGNNYNEQFFGPGTRLTVL.

This clone has a single count. This sequence joins TRBV9 and TRBJ2-1, with 7 bases lining up with TRBD1. CDR1 is SGDLS, CDR2 YYNGEE, per germline. The CDR3 has 13 residues. V lost 3 bases to trimming and J lost 10 bases; unmatched junction nucleotides: 7. The CDR3 spells CASSGQGIGEQFF. The CDR3 DNA sequence: TGTGCCAGCAGCGGACAGGGCATAGGGGAGCAGTTCTTC.

The V gene is TRBV5-4, the J gene TRBJ1-1, with 7 bases lining up with TRBD1. V shed 3 bases and J 1 base; nucleotides not matched to a gene: 6. This CDR3 is 15 amino acids long. Per germline, CDR1 SGHNT and CDR2 YYREEE (reference sequence). The CDR3 spells CASSSQTGRNTEAFF. The CDR3, as DNA: TGTGCCAGCAGCTCGCAGACAGGGAGGAACACTGAAGCTTTCTTT.

J is TRBJ2-1 and V is TRBV15, with 13 positions matching TRBD2. In germline, CDR1 is LNHNV, CDR2 YYDKDF (reference sequence). This CDR3 spans 17 amino acids. V lost 3 bases to trimming and J lost 6 bases; unmatched junction nucleotides: 8. The CDR3 DNA reads as TGTGCCACCAGCAGTGGACCGGGACTAGCGGGACCCAATGAGCAGTTCTTC. This gives the protein CATSSGPGLAGPNEQFF.

This clone was observed a few times. The chain has TRBV2 and TRBJ1-3, with D tentatively TRBD1 (6 bases). The CDR3 contains 13 residues. Germline CDR1 and CDR2: SNHLY and FYNNEI. Trimming shortened V by 6 bases and J by 6 bases, and 12 bases separated the two germline ends. This CDR3 reads CASRADRTNTIYF. The DNA for the CDR3 is TGTGCCAGCAGAGCGGACAGAACAAACACCATATATTTT.

This chain connects TRBV21-1 to TRBJ2-7; the D call TRBD1 from the table was never checked on the DNA. TRBV21-1 is described as a pseudogene. The CDR3 spans 16 residues. The CDR3 spells CASSKVRPKGVCEQYV. The DNA of the CDR3 is TGTGCCAGCAGCAAAGTTCGTCCGAAAGGGGTTTGCGAGCAGTACGTC.

The chain couples TRBV19 to TRBJ1-5; 7 bases are a match to TRBD1. With V trimmed by 9 bases and J by 6 bases, 8 bases remained unmatched. There are 13 residues in the CDR3. Germline V gene sequence: CDR1 LNHDA, CDR2 SQIVND (reference sequence). The CDR3 here is CASDSGGGQPQHF. In DNA form, the CDR3 reads TGTGCCAGCGATTCAGGGGGAGGTCAGCCCCAGCATTTT.

The genes are TRBV6-9 and TRBJ2-2; D gene uncertain. Germline values: CDR1 MNHGY, CDR2 SVAAGI. CDR3 size: 15 residues. Trimming left V 3 bases short and J 11 bases short, with 19 bases between. The CDR3 region has the DNA TGTGCCAGCAGTTACGAAGATACCCACACGAAAGAGCTGTTTTTT. Its protein is CASSYEDTHTKELFF.

The V call is TRBV21-1, the J call TRBJ1-5. TRBV21-1 corresponds to a pseudogene. The CDR3 covers 18 residues. CDR3: CASSKEFRPRQSHQPQHF. The CDR3 DNA sequence: TGTGCCAGCAGCAAAGAATTTCGGCCCCGTCAGTCGCATCAGCCCCAGCATTTT.

The J gene is TRBJ1-4, the V gene TRBV2, with TRBD1 identical over 9 bases. The trim removed 2 bases at V and 5 bases at J, leaving 9 bases unmatched. This CDR3 contains 17 residues. Germline V gene data show CDR1 as SNHLY and CDR2 as FYNNEI. In nucleotides, the CDR3 is TGTGCCAGCAGTGAAACCCCTCCGGGACAGGGAAATGAAAAACTGTTTTTT. It encodes CASSETPPGQGNEKLFF.